This T cell receptor (beta chain) was captured in a study of blood T cell repertoires in COVID-19. Overall study: The samples span acute and convalescent COVID-19 from the United States, Italy and Spain.

In the original workflow: For nucleated cells, counts were estimated from reference gene primer amplification. Clones were sequenced by immunoSEQ multiplex PCR, and TCRdb holds only the in-frame ones, with some missing. V and J calls plus clone size are reproduced from that table; the DNA served to infer D and trimming. The table lists 350,000 to 500,000 clones, over 85% of them singletons. The Seattle patients, enrolled during active infection, were followed longitudinally. Germline V gene sequence: CDR1 SNHLY, CDR2 FYNNEI. Trimming left V 10 bases short and J 1 base short, with 16 bases between. The CDR3 covers 14 residues.

Sequenced material: peripheral blood. The receptor comes from a man aged 18 to 30 with COVID-19, enrolled during active disease. The chain is built from TRBV2 and TRBJ1-2; possible D gene TRBD1, 5 bases. The CDR3, as DNA: TGTGCCACCGAACCTTCGACAGATAACTATGGCTACACCTTC. Translated, it gives CATEPSTDNYGYTF.